Each of the 25 T cell receptor beta chains below was sequenced from the same sample in a study of breast tumors, draining lymph nodes, adjacent tissues. TCRdb re-called the multiplex PCR reads with MiXCR, one entry per CDR3 protein. The repertoire holds approximately 52,000 distinct CDR3 sequences, with roughly 41% as singletons. The sequencing input was breast tumor tissue. The origin of the receptors is a female donor with breast cancer. Some clones in this sample may be carry-over from other donors' samples.

The sample holds many counts of this clonotype. This CDR3 reads CASSLRRTGTSAYNEQFF. CDR3 DNA sequence: TGCGCCAGCAGCTTGCGTCGGACCGGGACTAGCGCCTACAATGAGCAGTTCTTC. The J gene is TRBJ2-1, the V gene TRBV5-1; 10 bases are a match to TRBD2. Germline V CDR1 and CDR2: SGHRS, YFSETQ. The CDR3 runs to 18 residues. Unmatched junction bases numbered 9, after V lost 1 base and J lost 2 bases.

This clonotype was picked up many times. The chain carries TRBV18 and TRBJ1-2; 7 nucleotides align to TRBD1. J was trimmed by 3 bases and V by 5 bases; bases with no gene match: 6. This CDR3 region has 14 residues. Germline CDR1 and CDR2: KGHSH and LQKENI. In DNA form, the CDR3 reads TGTGCCAGCTCAGAGGGGGCGCGGGACTATGGCTACACCTTC. The encoded protein is CASSEGARDYGYTF.

This clonotype was counted at least ten times. This chain connects TRBV6-1 to TRBJ2-7; D is perhaps TRBD2 (6 bases). The V and J ends lost 0 bases and 2 bases respectively, with 11 bases between them. The CDR3 is 15 residues long. CDR1 is MNHNS and CDR2 is SASEGT in the germline V gene. CDR3 loop: CASSEAAGNTYEQYF. The CDR3 DNA is TGTGCCAGCAGTGAAGCGGCGGGGAACACCTACGAGCAGTACTTC.

The gene calls are TRBV11-3 and TRBJ2-3, with TRBD1 matching over 9 bases. CDR1 is SGHNT and CDR2 is YENEEA in the germline V gene. The CDR3 length is 16 residues. With 9 bases clipped from V and 1 base from J, the junction kept 11 bases outside the gene matches. CDR3 DNA sequence: TGTGCCAGGCCTACAGGGGGCGAGTTTGGCACAGATACGCAGTATTTT. This sequence encodes CARPTGGEFGTDTQYF.

This clonotype appeared once. The chain combines TRBV15 with TRBJ2-7; 9 positions match TRBD2. Germline CDR1 and CDR2: LNHNV and YYDKDF (reference sequence). Unmatched junction bases numbered 6, after V lost 2 bases and J lost 7 bases. This CDR3 has 14 residues. The CDR3 region has the DNA TGTGCCACCAGCAGATCCGGGACTAGCCTTGAGCAGTACTTC. Translated: CATSRSGTSLEQYF.

Turning to this clonotype: The CDR3 carries no conserved terminal phenylalanine or tryptophan, so it likely arises from a read error. Here the CDR3 reads CASSLGNRQAFL. CDR3 in DNA: TGTGCCAGCAGCTTAGGGAACAGACAGGCTTTCCTT. The rearrangement joins TRBV7-9 to TRBJ1-1; tentatively, D is TRBD1 (5 bases). Germline CDR1 is SEHNR and CDR2 is FQNEAQ (reference sequence). The CDR3 length is 12 residues. V was cut by 1 base and J by 11 bases, with 11 bases left in between.

The CDR3 DNA reads as TGTGCCAGCCGGGACAGCACAATCAGCTACGAGCAGTACTTC. This encodes CASRDSTISYEQYF. The V and J genes are TRBV11-1 and TRBJ2-7, with TRBD1 identical over 7 bases. V shed 8 bases and J 3 bases; nucleotides not matched to a gene: 10. CDR3 length equals 14 residues. From germline, CDR1 is SGHAT and CDR2 FQDESV (reference sequence). The full variable domain, its missing parts supplied by reference TRBV11-1 and TRBJ2-7, is EAEVAQSPRYKITEKSQAVAFWCDPISGHATLYWYRQILGQGPELLVQFQDESVVDDSQLPKDRFSAERLKGVDSTLKIQPAELGDSAMYLCASRDSTISYEQYFGPGTRLTVT.

This clonotype was seen ten or more times. The chain couples TRBV28 to TRBJ1-5; no reliable D call. The germline gives CDR1 MDHEN, CDR2 SYDVKM. Trimming took 7 bases from V and 0 from J, leaving 16 bases between them. The CDR3 contains 16 residues. CDR3 sequence: CASTGEEGYSNQPQHF. The CDR3 DNA follows: TGTGCCAGCACCGGCGAAGAGGGTTATAGCAATCAGCCCCAGCATTTT.

About this clonotype: Its ends do not fully match the called genes, so a read error is possible. This sequence joins TRBV7-9 and TRBJ2-7; D not resolved. The CDR3 runs to 15 residues. Germline V gives CDR1 SEHNR, CDR2 FQNEAQ (reference sequence). The CDR3, as DNA: TGCGCCAGCAGCGTAGACCCAAGTAGCCTCTACGAGCAGTACTTC. Translated, it gives CASSVDPSSLYEQYF.

The chain joins TRBV7-2 to TRBJ1-1; no clear D gene. This CDR3 has 13 amino acids. The germline V gene encodes CDR1 SGHTA and CDR2 FQGNSA. With 8 bases removed from V and 8 bases from J, the gap between germline ends came to 18 bases. CDR3: CASGPAVRTEAFF. The CDR3 DNA reads as TGTGCCAGCGGCCCAGCGGTCCGAACCGAAGCTTTCTTT.

The sample holds many counts of this clonotype. The chain links TRBV11-1 to TRBJ1-6; the match to TRBD1 covers 7 bases. CDR3 length equals 14 residues. The germline gives CDR1 SGHAT, CDR2 FQDESV (reference sequence). V shed 4 bases, J shed 7 bases, and the junction held 4 bases outside the gene matches. CDR3 in DNA: TGTGCCAGCAGCTCGGGACAGATAAATTCACCCCTCCACTTT. Encoded protein: CASSSGQINSPLHF.

This clonotype was counted only a few times. V and J are TRBV7-2 and TRBJ1-1; tentative D call: TRBD1 (5 bases). Germline CDR1 is SGHTA and CDR2 is FQGNSA. The CDR3 spans 14 residues. The V gene lost 6 bases and the J gene lost 5 bases, with 16 bases spanning the gap. Here the CDR3 DNA reads TGTGCCAGCAGTCTAATGCGAGGGGTGACTGAAGCTTTCTTT. Amino acids: CASSLMRGVTEAFF.

This clonotype was seen at least ten times. The J gene is TRBJ1-4, the V gene TRBV9, with TRBD1 as a possible D gene (5 bases). Between the trimmed V and J ends, which lost 4 bases and 6 bases, there was a span of 16 bases. The CDR3 is made up of 15 amino acids. Germline V gene lookup returns CDR1 SGDLS and CDR2 YYNGEE. The CDR3 spells CASSSGDGLDEKLFF. In DNA, the CDR3 is TGTGCCAGCAGCTCCGGGGACGGACTGGATGAAAAACTGTTTTTT.

This clonotype was seen a handful of times. A much larger clone lies a single base off, so this may be a read error. This rearrangement joins TRBV5-5 to TRBJ2-7, with D possibly being TRBD2 (6 bases). Trimming left V 0 bases short and J 5 bases short, with 15 bases between. The CDR3 totals 15 residues. From germline, CDR1 is SGHKS and CDR2 YYEKEE (reference sequence). In nucleotides, the CDR3 is TGTGCCAGCAGCTTGGGCCCAGCGGGCGTGGACGAGCAGTACTTC. It yields the protein CASSLGPAGVDEQYF.

This clonotype has at least ten counts. J is TRBJ2-4 and V is TRBV7-9; 8 positions agree with TRBD2. V lost 5 bases, J lost 4 bases, and 7 bases stayed unmatched. CDR1 and CDR2 from the germline V gene are SEHNR and FQNEAQ (reference sequence). The length of the CDR3 is 15 residues. CDR3 loop: CASSPRGGGKNIQYF. The CDR3 coding sequence is TGTGCCAGCAGCCCTCGGGGGGGAGGTAAAAACATTCAGTACTTC.

This chain uses TRBV6-1 with TRBJ2-3, with 10 bases lining up with TRBD2. V was clipped by 0 bases and J by 1 base; unmatched bases: 1. The CDR3 contains 16 residues. Germline V CDR1 and CDR2: MNHNS, SASEGT. Here the CDR3 DNA reads TGTGCCAGCAGTGAAGCGCTAGCGGGAGGCACAGATACGCAGTATTTT. It yields the protein CASSEALAGGTDTQYF.

The chain carries TRBV9 and TRBJ2-3; 11 positions match TRBD2. The CDR3 has 17 residues. Germline V gene sequence: CDR1 SGDLS, CDR2 YYNGEE. V lost 3 bases, J lost 2 bases, and 8 bases stayed unmatched. CDR3 bases: TGTGCCAGCAGCGGTGGGACTAGCGGAGCTTACACAGATACGCAGTATTTT. Encoded protein: CASSGGTSGAYTDTQYF.

This clonotype was detected ten times or more. The chain recombines TRBV7-2 with TRBJ2-7, with 11 bases identical to TRBD2. The CDR3 covers 18 residues. V gave up 5 bases and J gave up 5 bases; unmatched junction bases: 17. Germline CDR1 SGHTA, CDR2 FQGNSA. The chain's CDR3 is CASSPSLLPTSGMNEQYF. CDR3 sequence (DNA): TGTGCCAGCAGCCCTTCCCTCCTGCCGACTAGCGGGATGAACGAGCAGTACTTC.

This clonotype is labeled as medium-sized (0.01 to 0.1%). V usage is TRBV5-1 and J usage is TRBJ1-2; no firm D call. Trimming took off 2 bases at V and 4 bases at J, with 15 bases between the two ends. There are 15 residues in the CDR3. Germline CDR1 and CDR2: SGHRS and YFSETQ. CDR3: CASSLSGVEGYGYTF. The CDR3 DNA follows: TGCGCCAGCAGCTTATCGGGTGTCGAGGGCTATGGCTACACCTTC.

This clonotype occurred many times. This chain joins TRBV30 and TRBJ2-1; weak D call: TRBD2 (6 bases). V shed 0 bases and J shed 8 bases, with 8 bases lying between them. There are 12 residues in the CDR3. Germline V gives CDR1 GTSNPN, CDR2 SVGIG (reference sequence). Here the CDR3 reads CAWSVREDEQFF. In DNA, the CDR3 is TGTGCCTGGAGTGTTAGGGAGGATGAGCAGTTCTTC.

Details on this clonotype: No DNA is shown, since the ends of the CDR3 on it are uncertain; the CDR3 is the one TCRdb lists. The chain is built from TRBV29-1 and TRBJ2-2; TRBD1, the table's D call, was not compared with the DNA. The CDR3 adds up to 21 amino acids, both ends counted. CDR1 and CDR2 (germline): SQVTM, ANQGSEA. The CDR3 region is CSIIAGSGANVLTFGTGELFF.

At least ten counts were recorded for this clonotype. The gene calls are TRBV7-2 and TRBJ2-3, with TRBD2 matching over 8 bases. V trimming: 2 bases; J trimming: 5 bases; junction bases outside the gene matches: 9. CDR3 length: 16 amino acids. CDR1 and CDR2 (germline): SGHTA, FQGNSA. The CDR3 region has the DNA TGTGCCAGCAGCTTAATTTTGCGGGGGGCGTTAGATACGCAGTATTTT. Protein product: CASSLILRGALDTQYF.

As concerns this clonotype: A much larger clone lies a single base off, so this may be a read error. The chain links TRBV9 to TRBJ1-5, with D tentatively TRBD1 (6 bases). Germline CDR1 is SGDLS and CDR2 is YYNGEE. The CDR3 contains 13 residues. Trimming cost V 4 bases and J 8 bases, with 13 bases left between them. The CDR3 sequence is CASSPSGAEPQHF. DNA of the CDR3: TGTGCCAGCAGCCCATCAGGGGCGGAGCCCCAGCATTTT.

Many counts were recorded for this clonotype. This chain uses TRBV6-2 or TRBV6-3 with TRBJ2-7; D gene ambiguous. Between the trimmed V and J ends, which lost 2 bases and 6 bases, there was a span of 8 bases. The germline CDR1 and CDR2 sequences are MNHEY and SVGEGT. The CDR3 is 12 residues long. The CDR3 loop is CASSYGRIEQYF. Written as DNA, the CDR3 is TGTGCCAGCAGTTACGGTCGAATCGAGCAGTACTTC.

This clonotype has a count of ten or more. The chain is built from TRBV5-8 and TRBJ1-5, with D tentatively TRBD1 (5 bases). V was cut by 4 bases and J by 0 bases, with 11 bases left in between. The CDR3 sequence is 15 residues long. Germline V gene lookup returns CDR1 SGHTS and CDR2 YDEGEE. DNA of the CDR3: TGTGCCAGCAGCCCGGTAAGGGGTAGCAATCAGCCCCAGCATTTT. It yields the protein CASSPVRGSNQPQHF. Based on the CDR3 plus reference TRBV5-8 and TRBJ1-5, the full variable domain is EAGVTQSPTHLIKTRGQQATLRCSPISGHTSVYWYQQALGLGLQFLLWYDEGEERNRGNFPPRFSGRQFPNYSSELNVNALELEDSALYLCASSPVRGSNQPQHFGDGTRLSIL.